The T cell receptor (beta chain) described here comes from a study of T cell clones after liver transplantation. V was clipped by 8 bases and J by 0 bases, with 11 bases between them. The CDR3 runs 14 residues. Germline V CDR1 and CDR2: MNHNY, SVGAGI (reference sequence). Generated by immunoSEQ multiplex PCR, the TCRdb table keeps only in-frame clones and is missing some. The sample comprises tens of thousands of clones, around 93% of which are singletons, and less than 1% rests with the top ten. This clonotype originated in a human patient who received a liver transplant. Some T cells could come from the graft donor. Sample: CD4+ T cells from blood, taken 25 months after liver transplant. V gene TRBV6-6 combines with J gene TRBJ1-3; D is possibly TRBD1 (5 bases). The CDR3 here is CASQVTDSGNTIYF. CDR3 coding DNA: TGTGCCAGCCAGGTGACAGACTCTGGAAACACCATATATTTT.